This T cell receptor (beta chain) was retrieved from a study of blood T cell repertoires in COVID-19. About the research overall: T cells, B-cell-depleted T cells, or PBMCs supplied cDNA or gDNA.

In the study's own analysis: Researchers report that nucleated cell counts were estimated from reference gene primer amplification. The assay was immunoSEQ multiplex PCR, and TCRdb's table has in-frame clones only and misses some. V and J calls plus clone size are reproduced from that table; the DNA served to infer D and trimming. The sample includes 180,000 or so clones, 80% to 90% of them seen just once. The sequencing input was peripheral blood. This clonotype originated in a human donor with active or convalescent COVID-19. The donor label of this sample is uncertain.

CDR3 DNA: TGTGCCAGCAGCCAGGATCTCCCCGGAATGTTCGGGGAACAGTACTTC. This encodes CASSQDLPGMFGEQYF. V and J are TRBV3-1 (or the pseudogene TRBV3-2) and TRBJ2-7; D might be TRBD2 (5 bases). In germline, CDR1 is LGHDT, CDR2 YNNKEL (reference sequence). The CDR3 has 16 residues. V was shortened by 3 bases and J by 10 bases, with 25 bases between the two germline ends.